The 26 T cell receptor beta chains given below trace back to one sample, sequenced in a study of long-term antiretroviral therapy in people with HIV. It was version v3.0 of the immunoSEQ assay that was run at survey level. Generated by immunoSEQ multiplex PCR, the TCRdb table keeps only in-frame clones and is missing some. Among 35,000 to 45,000 clones listed, approximately 86% were seen once. The source was unsorted PBMCs, collected just before starting antiretroviral therapy. The receptors stem from a woman under 30 with HIV.

The chain recombines TRBV7-2 with TRBJ2-1; 16 positions match TRBD2. The length of the CDR3 is 14 residues. CDR1 and CDR2 from the germline V gene are SGHTA and FQGNSA. V shed 4 bases, J shed 12 bases, and the junction held 3 bases outside the gene matches. The chain's CDR3 is CASSWGLAGGGQFF. The CDR3 coding sequence is TGTGCCAGCAGCTGGGGACTAGCGGGAGGGGGGCAGTTCTTC. The whole variable domain, filled in from reference TRBV7-2 and TRBJ2-1, reads GAGVSQSPSNKVTEKGKDVELRCDPISGHTALYWYRQSLGQGLEFLIYFQGNSAPDKSGLPSDRFSAERTGGSVSTLTIQRTQQEDSAVYLCASSWGLAGGGQFFGPGTRLTVL.

The chain is built from TRBV7-3 and TRBJ2-1; 9 bases line up with TRBD2. Germline CDR1 SGHTA, CDR2 FQGTGA. Germline trimming cut 4 bases from V and 1 base from J; bases unmatched to any gene: 5. There are 16 residues in the CDR3. This CDR3 is CASSYSGSRSYNEQFF. The DNA of the CDR3 is TGTGCCAGCAGCTATAGCGGGAGTAGGTCCTACAATGAGCAGTTCTTC.

The J gene is TRBJ2-1, the V gene TRBV4-2, with 8 bases lining up with TRBD2. The CDR3 has 16 amino acids. The ends lost 4 bases at V and 0 bases at J; junction bases unmatched: 5. Germline V gene sequence: CDR1 LGHNA, CDR2 YNFKEQ. Here the CDR3 reads CASSPLSGSSYNEQFF. DNA of the CDR3: TGTGCCAGCAGCCCCTTAAGCGGGAGCTCCTACAATGAGCAGTTCTTC.

The rearrangement joins TRBV5-1 to TRBJ2-7; D possibly corresponds to TRBD1 (5 bases). CDR1 and CDR2 from the germline V gene are SGHRS and YFSETQ. The CDR3 runs to 22 residues. Trimming took off 5 bases at V and 7 bases at J, with 43 bases between the two ends. CDR3 DNA: TGCGCCAGCAGGCAGAACTTCCAAGTTGGGTCCCCAGGGCCCTTGGTATTCCTGGAGCAGTACTTC. Amino acid sequence: CASRQNFQVGSPGPLVFLEQYF.

The rearrangement uses TRBV19 and TRBJ2-7, with D unclear. Trimming shortened V by 2 bases and J by 4 bases, and 12 bases separated the two germline ends. CDR1 and CDR2 from the germline V gene are LNHDA and SQIVND (reference sequence). This CDR3 has 14 residues. CDR3 sequence (DNA): TGTGCCAGTAGTATAAAACCCGGCGGATACGAGCAGTACTTC. Translated, it gives CASSIKPGGYEQYF.

This chain links TRBV28 with TRBJ1-5; TRBD1 aligns across 7 bases. The germline V gene has CDR1 MDHEN and CDR2 SYDVKM. V lost 3 bases, J lost 8 bases, and 7 bases stayed unmatched. This CDR3 spans 14 amino acids. CDR3 DNA: TGTGCCAGCAGTTTGGCAGGGGGTGTGGAGCCCCAGCATTTT. Translating it yields CASSLAGGVEPQHF.

This chain joins TRBV28 and TRBJ2-3; no definite D call. The CDR3 has 14 residues. V was shortened by 7 bases and J by 4 bases, with 15 bases between the two germline ends. Germline V gives CDR1 MDHEN, CDR2 SYDVKM. CDR3 residues: CASNRVETADTQYF. The CDR3 DNA follows: TGTGCCAGCAATCGCGTAGAAACGGCAGATACGCAGTATTTT.

The rearrangement links TRBV13 to TRBJ2-7, with 7 bases lining up with TRBD2. The CDR3 runs 16 residues. Germline V gene sequence: CDR1 PRHDT, CDR2 FYEKMQ (reference sequence). The trim removed 5 bases at V and 1 base at J, leaving 11 bases unmatched. Here the CDR3 reads CASSTRRWGGSYEQYF. The CDR3 bases are TGTGCCAGCAGCACCCGCCGCTGGGGGGGTTCCTACGAGCAGTACTTC. Using reference TRBV13 and TRBJ2-7 for the parts outside the CDR3, the full variable domain is AAGVIQSPRHLIKEKRETATLKCYPIPRHDTVYWYQQGPGQDPQFLISFYEKMQSDKGSIPDRFSAQQFSDYHSELNMSSLELGDSALYFCASSTRRWGGSYEQYFGPGTRLTVT.

V usage is TRBV6-1 and J usage is TRBJ2-7; no definite D call. Germline CDR1 reads MNHNS; CDR2 reads SASEGT. CDR3 length equals 14 residues. The V gene lost 4 bases and the J gene lost 0 bases, with 10 bases spanning the gap. CDR3 nucleotide sequence: TGTGCCAGCAGTGGTACTATGGGCTCCTACGAGCAGTACTTC. Translated: CASSGTMGSYEQYF.

This sequence joins TRBV28 and TRBJ2-2; maybe TRBD2 (5 bases). The germline V and J ends were trimmed by 4 bases and 9 bases, with 18 bases remaining between them. From germline, CDR1 is MDHEN and CDR2 SYDVKM. This CDR3 comprises 15 residues. Here the CDR3 reads CASSSESGRMRELFF. The CDR3 coding sequence is TGTGCCAGCAGTTCCGAGTCGGGAAGGATGCGGGAGCTGTTTTTT.

The chain employs TRBV28 and TRBJ1-1; D call uncertain. Germline V gene data show CDR1 as MDHEN and CDR2 as SYDVKM. The CDR3 extends over 13 amino acids. Trimming took 2 bases from V and 1 from J, leaving 5 bases between them. In DNA, the CDR3 is TGTGCCAGCAGTTTACAGCCGAACACTGAAGCTTTCTTT. Amino acids: CASSLQPNTEAFF.

This clone was found a few times. The chain recombines TRBV9 with TRBJ1-2, with TRBD1 matching over 8 bases. The CDR3 is 15 residues long. The germline CDR1 and CDR2 sequences are SGDLS and YYNGEE. Trimming cost V 3 bases and J 6 bases; bases outside gene matches: 10. This CDR3 reads CASSAPTGGKNGYTF. CDR3 DNA sequence: TGTGCCAGCAGCGCACCAACAGGGGGGAAGAATGGCTACACCTTC.

The chain uses TRBV5-5 and TRBJ1-2, with 9 bases aligning to TRBD1. J gave up 6 bases and V 2 bases, and 8 bases lay outside the gene matches. The V gene's germline CDR1 is SGHKS and CDR2 YYEKEE (reference sequence). This CDR3 region has 15 residues. The CDR3 sequence is CASSFTGGRSNGYTF. The CDR3 coding sequence is TGTGCCAGCAGCTTTACAGGGGGCCGTTCAAATGGCTACACCTTC.

The chain recombines TRBV28 with TRBJ2-5; D tentatively reads TRBD1 or TRBD2 (5 bases each). Germline V gene lookup returns CDR1 MDHEN and CDR2 SYDVKM. The CDR3 totals 13 residues. V lost 2 bases and J lost 9, with 13 bases in between. CDR3 sequence: CASSLVTPGPQYF. For the CDR3, the DNA is TGTGCCAGCAGTTTAGTGACACCGGGACCCCAGTACTTC.

The chain is built from TRBV2 and TRBJ2-2, with D possibly matching TRBD2 (5 bases). V gave up 9 bases and J gave up 2 bases, with 10 bases separating them. CDR3 size: 13 residues. Germline V gene sequence: CDR1 SNHLY, CDR2 FYNNEI. The CDR3: CARNRENTGELFF. For the CDR3, the DNA is TGTGCCAGGAACCGGGAAAACACCGGGGAGCTGTTTTTT.

V gene TRBV12-5 combines with J gene TRBJ2-1; D unclear. CDR3 length equals 11 residues. Trimming took 4 bases from V and 7 from J, leaving 5 bases between them. Germline V gives CDR1 LGHNT, CDR2 FRNRAP. CDR3 sequence reads: CASGWGNEQFF. The CDR3 nucleotides are TGTGCTAGTGGTTGGGGAAATGAGCAGTTCTTC. The whole variable domain, filled in from reference TRBV12-5 and TRBJ2-1, reads DARVTQTPRHKVTEMGQEVTMRCQPILGHNTVFWYRQTMMQGLELLAYFRNRAPLDDSGMPKDRFSAEMPDATLATLKIQPSEPRDSAVYFCASGWGNEQFFGPGTRLTVL.

The chain recombines TRBV9 with TRBJ2-1, with 9 bases aligning to TRBD2. This CDR3 region has 16 residues. Losses at the gene ends were 3 bases for V and 1 base for J; bases not matched to a gene: 5. Germline V gene data show CDR1 as SGDLS and CDR2 as YYNGEE. The CDR3 nucleotides are TGTGCCAGCAGCGGCCTTAGCGGGAGATCCTACAATGAGCAGTTCTTC. It codes for CASSGLSGRSYNEQFF.

V is TRBV4-3 and J is TRBJ1-5; TRBD1 agrees at 8 bases. This CDR3 is built from 16 residues. The V and J ends lost 3 bases and 5 bases, in that order; junction bases with no gene match: 9. Germline V gene lookup returns CDR1 LGHNA and CDR2 YSLEER. The CDR3 DNA sequence: TGCGCCAGCAGCCAGAATCTCGACAGGGGCCATCAGCCCCAGCATTTT. Its protein product is CASSQNLDRGHQPQHF.

This clone was detected only once. The CDR3 region has the DNA TGCAGTGCTAGTATGGTTGTTGGCTACACCTTC. The encoded protein is CSASMVVGYTF. V gene TRBV20-1 combines with J gene TRBJ1-2; no clear D. This CDR3 comprises 11 residues. Germline CDR1 is DFQATT and CDR2 is SNEGSKA (reference sequence). The V gene lost 3 bases and the J gene lost 7 bases, with 9 bases spanning the gap.

The chain carries TRBV19 and TRBJ2-6; D is perhaps TRBD1 or TRBD2 (5 bases each). CDR3 length: 18 residues. Germline values: CDR1 LNHDA, CDR2 SQIVND (reference sequence). The V and J ends lost 3 bases and 0 bases respectively, with 15 bases between them. The CDR3 loop reads CASSITQPGSSGANVLTF. DNA for the CDR3: TGTGCCAGTAGTATCACCCAGCCAGGGAGCTCTGGGGCCAACGTCCTGACTTTC.

This clone was detected only once. J is TRBJ1-1 and V is TRBV11-2; D is possibly TRBD1 (5 bases). The length of the CDR3 is 13 residues. CDR1 and CDR2 from the germline V gene are SGHAT and FQNNGV. V was pared by 3 bases and J by 6 bases, with 11 bases between. This CDR3 is CASSLGGFPEAFF. The CDR3 bases are TGTGCCAGCAGCTTGGGGGGGTTCCCTGAAGCTTTCTTT. Drawing the rest from reference TRBV11-2 and TRBJ1-1, the complete variable domain is EAGVAQSPRYKIIEKRQSVAFWCNPISGHATLYWYQQILGQGPKLLIQFQNNGVVDDSQLPKDRFSAERLKGVDSTLKIQPAKLEDSAVYLCASSLGGFPEAFFGQGTRLTVV.

This chain links TRBV7-3 with TRBJ2-7, with 10 bases matching TRBD2. V was clipped by 1 base and J by 0 bases; unmatched bases: 12. The germline V gene has CDR1 SGHTA and CDR2 FQGTGA. CDR3 length: 19 residues. CDR3 in DNA: TGTGCCAGCAGCTTAAGCCTCGGGACTAGCGAAGGAGGCTCCTACGAGCAGTACTTC. Translated: CASSLSLGTSEGGSYEQYF.

In its sample, this clone was seen once. The rearrangement links TRBV10-2 to TRBJ2-5; the match to TRBD2 covers 10 bases. Germline V lookup: CDR1 WSHSY, CDR2 SAAADI. With V trimmed by 3 bases and J by 3 bases, 10 bases remained unmatched. The length of the CDR3 is 17 residues. The CDR3 is CASSESYRTSGKETQYF. The CDR3 DNA reads TGCGCCAGCAGTGAATCGTATCGGACTAGCGGAAAAGAGACCCAGTACTTC.

The J gene is TRBJ1-5, the V gene TRBV6-1; 8 bases align to TRBD1. Germline loops: CDR1 MNHNS, CDR2 SASEGT. The CDR3 extends over 15 amino acids. The ends lost 5 bases at V and 4 bases at J; junction bases unmatched: 7. The CDR3 nucleotides read TGTGCCAGCAGTCCCCGGACAGGGTATAATCAGCCCCAGCATTTT. Its protein is CASSPRTGYNQPQHF.

The chain uses TRBV7-9 and TRBJ1-4, with a weak D call TRBD1 (6 bases). Between the trimmed V and J ends, which lost 5 bases and 7 bases, there was a span of 11 bases. There are 13 residues in the CDR3. Germline V gives CDR1 SEHNR, CDR2 FQNEAQ (reference sequence). The CDR3 region has the DNA TGTGCCAGCAGCGCCGAGGGGGTTGAAAAACTGTTTTTT. Translation: CASSAEGVEKLFF.

This chain uses TRBV28 with TRBJ1-1, with D tentatively TRBD1 (5 bases). With 7 bases removed from V and 2 bases from J, the gap between germline ends came to 14 bases. This CDR3 comprises 14 residues. The germline V gene has CDR1 MDHEN and CDR2 SYDVKM. CDR3 sequence (DNA): TGTGCCAGCACCCCCCGGGGGTACAACACTGAAGCTTTCTTT. Its protein product is CASTPRGYNTEAFF.